What follows are 9 T cell receptor beta chains derived from one specimen sequenced in a study of blood T cells in healthy people across ages. Combining a sample-barcoded 5' primer with a J-beta primer mix, a second PCR ran for roughly 6 to 12 cycles. TCRdb re-derived calls from the 5' RACE reads in MiXCR, one entry per CDR3 protein. The table records nearly 1 million distinct CDR3 sequences, roughly half of them present only once. Material for sequencing was blood. These receptor sequences come from a woman aged 60-70 years in good health.

The chain has TRBV21-1 and TRBJ1-2; TRBD1 is the table's D call, not checked against the DNA. TRBV21-1 counts as a pseudogene. This CDR3 has 14 residues. The chain's CDR3 is CASSTRQTNYGYTF. Written as DNA, the CDR3 is TGTGCCAGCAGCACGCGACAGACCAACTATGGCTACACCTTC.

The sample holds a few counts of this clonotype. V is TRBV11-2 and J is TRBJ2-3, with D perhaps matching TRBD2 (5 bases). The V gene lost 5 bases and the J gene lost 3 bases, with 21 bases spanning the gap. From germline, CDR1 is SGHAT and CDR2 FQNNGV. The CDR3 contains 17 residues. The CDR3 DNA follows: TGTGCCAGCAGCCAACAAAGCGGTATTATAGGAACAGATACGCAGTATTTT. Protein product: CASSQQSGIIGTDTQYF.

This clonotype showed up just a few times. V usage is TRBV15 and J usage is TRBJ2-7; D ambiguous. There are 13 residues in the CDR3. Trimming removed 3 bases at V and 3 bases at J, with 9 bases between. Looked up from germline, CDR1 is LNHNV and CDR2 is YYDKDF (reference sequence). CDR3 nucleotides: TGTGCCACCAGCAGGGCCCCGGGCTACGAGCAGTACTTC. Translating gives CATSRAPGYEQYF. Full variable domain (outside the CDR3, taken from reference TRBV15 and TRBJ2-7): DAMVIQNPRYQVTQFGKPVTLSCSQTLNHNVMYWYQQKSSQAPKLLFHYYDKDFNNEADTPDNFQSRRPNTSFCFLDIRSPGLGDTAMYLCATSRAPGYEQYFGPGTRLTVT.

This chain connects TRBV29-1 to TRBJ2-1; D is uncertain. V lost 2 bases to trimming and J lost 5 bases, with 7 bases between them. Germline lookup yields CDR1 SQVTM and CDR2 ANQGSEA. The CDR3 runs to 12 residues. In DNA form, the CDR3 reads TGCAGCGTTGAACGGCGGAACAATGAGCAGTTCTTC. The encoded protein is CSVERRNNEQFF.

This clonotype was detected only a few times. The CDR3 sequence is CASSFRGKDEQYF. The DNA of the CDR3 is TGTGCCAGCAGTTTCAGGGGAAAGGACGAGCAGTACTTC. The rearrangement uses TRBV12-3 or TRBV12-4 and TRBJ2-5, with D maybe TRBD1 (6 bases). Near its end, the DNA agrees better with TRBJ2-7, so the J call may be wrong. The CDR3 extends over 13 amino acids.

The rearrangement joins TRBV28 to TRBJ1-4; TRBD1 matches at 7 bases. The CDR3 contains 14 residues. The J segment lost 7 bases and the V segment lost 5 bases, leaving 7 bases of the junction unmatched. Germline-derived CDR1 and CDR2 are MDHEN and SYDVKM. The CDR3 here is CASSAQGRAEKLFF. The CDR3, as DNA: TGTGCCAGCAGTGCACAGGGGCGTGCTGAAAAACTGTTTTTT.

This clonotype has more than one count but fewer than ten. This rearrangement joins TRBV13 to TRBJ2-7; 8 bases agree with TRBD1. V was pared by 5 bases and J by 1 base, with 7 bases of the junction left unmatched. The germline gives CDR1 PRHDT, CDR2 FYEKMQ (reference sequence). CDR3 size: 15 residues. Here the CDR3 reads CASSSQGAKSYEQYF. Here the CDR3 DNA reads TGTGCCAGCAGCAGCCAGGGGGCAAAGTCCTACGAGCAGTACTTC.

The chain uses TRBV12-3 or TRBV12-4 and TRBJ2-3, with D perhaps TRBD1 (6 bases). The CDR3 totals 15 residues. Deletions cut 4 bases from V and 2 bases from J, with 13 bases between. CDR3 in DNA: TGTGCCAGCAGTTCGTACAGGGAGTCCACAGATACGCAGTATTTT. Translated, it gives CASSSYRESTDTQYF.

The chain is built from TRBV4-2 and TRBJ2-7, with TRBD2 matching over 13 bases. The DNA matches TRBJ2-5 better at its end, which makes the J call doubtful. The CDR3 totals 16 residues. The germline V gene has CDR1 LGHNA and CDR2 YNFKEQ. CDR3 coding DNA: TGTGCCAGCAGCCGCGAACTAGCGGGAGGGACAGAGACCCAGTACTTC. It encodes CASSRELAGGTETQYF.